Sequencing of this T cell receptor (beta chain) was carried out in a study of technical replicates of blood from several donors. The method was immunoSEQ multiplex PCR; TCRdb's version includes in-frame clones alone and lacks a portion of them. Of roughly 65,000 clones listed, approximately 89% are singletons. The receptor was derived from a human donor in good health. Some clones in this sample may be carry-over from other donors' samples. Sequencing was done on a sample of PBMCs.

The CDR3 region has the DNA TGTGCCAGCAGCTTAGAATGGGAGACTAGCGGGAGTATAAATGAGCAGTTCTTC. This codes for CASSLEWETSGSINEQFF. V and J are TRBV7-6 and TRBJ2-1; 12 nucleotides agree with TRBD2. CDR1 and CDR2 from the germline V gene are SGHVS and FNYEAQ. This CDR3 is 18 amino acids long. With 1 base clipped from V and 7 bases from J, the junction kept 11 bases outside the gene matches. Complete variable domain (other parts from reference TRBV7-6 and TRBJ2-1): GAGVSQSPRYKVTKRGQDVALRCDPISGHVSLYWYRQALGQGPEFLTYFNYEAQQDKSGLPNDRFSAERPEGSISTLTIQRTEQRDSAMYRCASSLEWETSGSINEQFFGPGTRLTVL.